The 20 T cell receptor beta chains presented below share a single source sample, sequenced in a study of blood T cell repertoires in COVID-19. TCRdb's table, derived via immunoSEQ multiplex PCR, lists solely in-frame clones and lacks some. The table has roughly 300,000 clones, roughly nine tenths seen once. The sequenced material came from PBMCs or T cells enriched from blood (not recorded which). The receptors were sampled from a woman in her 30s who had recovered from COVID-19.

The gene calls are TRBV3-1 (or the pseudogene TRBV3-2) and TRBJ1-4, with 8 bases lining up with TRBD1. Unmatched junction bases numbered 9, after V lost 1 base and J lost 8 bases. The CDR3 sequence is 16 residues long. Per the germline V gene, CDR1 is LGHDT and CDR2 is YNNKEL (reference sequence). The CDR3 protein is CASSQASDRVTEKLFF. The CDR3 coding sequence is TGTGCCAGCAGCCAAGCCTCGGACAGGGTAACCGAAAAACTGTTTTTT.

J is TRBJ1-1 and V is TRBV6-4; the D gene is possibly TRBD1 (6 bases). Between the trimmed V and J ends, which lost 6 bases and 0 bases, there was a span of 14 bases. CDR1 and CDR2 from the germline V gene are MRHNA and SNTAGT. This CDR3 is 15 amino acids long. CDR3 loop: CASRPQGRMNTEAFF. The CDR3, as DNA: TGTGCCAGCAGGCCACAGGGTCGGATGAACACTGAAGCTTTCTTT.

This sequence joins TRBV2 and TRBJ2-1, with D uncertain. Deletions cut 2 bases from V and 0 bases from J, with 8 bases between. The germline CDR1 and CDR2 sequences are SNHLY and FYNNEI. This CDR3 has 15 amino acids. DNA of the CDR3: TGTGCCAGCAGTGAATTAGAGAGCTCCTACAATGAGCAGTTCTTC. Its translation: CASSELESSYNEQFF.

This sequence joins TRBV19 and TRBJ2-2; 9 bases are a match to TRBD2. J was trimmed by 3 bases and V by 6 bases; bases with no gene match: 5. This CDR3 comprises 15 residues. CDR1 LNHDA and CDR2 SQIVND come from the germline V gene (reference sequence). The CDR3 coding sequence is TGTGCCAGTAGCGCGGGGGGGCGCGACACCGGGGAGCTGTTTTTT. Its protein product is CASSAGGRDTGELFF.

This clone was seen only once. The V gene is TRBV5-6, the J gene TRBJ2-2; 10 bases fit TRBD1. With V trimmed by 4 bases and J by 3 bases, 9 bases remained unmatched. CDR1 SGHDT and CDR2 YYEEEE come from the germline V gene. There are 17 residues in the CDR3. CDR3 bases: TGTGCCAGCAGCCCCCCGGGACAGGGGATGTACACCGGGGAGCTGTTTTTT. This translates into CASSPPGQGMYTGELFF.

This chain links TRBV4-3 with TRBJ1-1, with 7 bases fitting TRBD1. The V gene's germline CDR1 is LGHNA and CDR2 YSLEER. The CDR3 has 18 residues. V trimming: 4 bases; J trimming: 0 bases; junction bases outside the gene matches: 14. The CDR3 DNA reads as TGCGCCAGCAGCCGGACCGGGGCACCAGGGGGTCTGAACACTGAAGCTTTCTTT. Translated, it gives CASSRTGAPGGLNTEAFF.

The chain combines TRBV7-9 with TRBJ1-1, with D unclear. Trimming removed 5 bases from V and 5 bases from J, with 9 bases in between. The CDR3 sequence is 12 residues long. Germline V gene lookup returns CDR1 SEHNR and CDR2 FQNEAQ (reference sequence). The CDR3 coding sequence is TGTGCCAGCAGCCCCCAAGCTACTGAAGCTTTCTTT. It yields the protein CASSPQATEAFF.

V gene TRBV18 combines with J gene TRBJ2-1; D remains unclear. V lost 0 bases and J 3 bases, leaving 3 bases between the germline ends. The CDR3 loop spans 13 amino acids. Looked up from germline, CDR1 is KGHSH and CDR2 is LQKENI. CDR3 residues: CASSPPSYNEQFF. The CDR3 nucleotides read TGTGCCAGCTCACCACCGAGCTACAATGAGCAGTTCTTC. Variable domain in full (rest from reference TRBV18 and TRBJ2-1): NAGVMQNPRHLVRRRGQEARLRCSPMKGHSHVYWYRQLPEEGLKFMVYLQKENIIDESGMPKERFSAEFPKEGPSILRIQQVVRGDSAAYFCASSPPSYNEQFFGPGTRLTVL.

The chain combines TRBV18 with TRBJ1-4, with a tentative D call TRBD1 (6 bases). Germline CDR1 and CDR2: KGHSH and LQKENI. Deletions cut 6 bases from V and 5 bases from J, with 13 bases between. This CDR3 region has 14 residues. CDR3 nucleotides: TGTGCCAGCTCTCCGGACAGCGCAAATGAAAAACTGTTTTTT. This sequence encodes CASSPDSANEKLFF.

V gene TRBV5-1 combines with J gene TRBJ2-7, with TRBD2 matching over 12 bases. The germline V gene has CDR1 SGHRS and CDR2 YFSETQ. The CDR3 runs to 18 residues. With 4 bases clipped from V and 3 bases from J, the junction kept 14 bases outside the gene matches. The DNA of the CDR3 is TGCGCCAGCAGCCAAACCGGGACTAGCGGGCAGAGGGTCTACGAGCAGTACTTC. Translating it yields CASSQTGTSGQRVYEQYF.

V is TRBV10-3 and J is TRBJ2-3; D perhaps matches TRBD2 (6 bases). Trimming left V 8 bases short and J 3 bases short, with 15 bases between. The CDR3 loop spans 14 amino acids. The germline CDR1 and CDR2 sequences are ENHRY and SYGVKD. The DNA of the CDR3 is TGTGCCATCTCCGGGGGTGGAGCGACAGATACGCAGTATTTT. Protein: CAISGGGATDTQYF.

The chain uses TRBV18 and TRBJ2-2; D ambiguous. This CDR3 has 12 residues. Germline V CDR1 and CDR2: KGHSH, LQKENI. Trimming left V 6 bases short and J 4 bases short, with 6 bases between. CDR3 sequence (DNA): TGTGCCAGCTCCTCCCGCACCGGGGAGCTGTTTTTT. It translates to CASSSRTGELFF.

CDR3 protein: CASSLGGGMNTGELFF. In DNA form, the CDR3 reads TGTGCCAGCAGCTTAGGCGGGGGGATGAACACCGGGGAGCTGTTTTTT. The genes are TRBV7-9 and TRBJ2-2, with 8 nucleotides matching TRBD2. The germline gives CDR1 SEHNR, CDR2 FQNEAQ (reference sequence). The CDR3 is 16 amino acids. V shed 1 base and J 1 base; nucleotides not matched to a gene: 2.

The chain has TRBV3-1 (or the pseudogene TRBV3-2) and TRBJ2-2, with D perhaps matching TRBD1 (5 bases). The CDR3 spans 14 residues. V shed 3 bases and J shed 1 base, with 6 bases lying between them. Germline assignment: CDR1 LGHDT and CDR2 YNNKEL (reference sequence). The CDR3 DNA reads as TGTGCCAGCAGCCAGGGGCTGAACACCGGGGAGCTGTTTTTT. This codes for CASSQGLNTGELFF.

This chain connects TRBV7-6 to TRBJ1-3; TRBD1 is a possible D gene (5 bases). This CDR3 contains 17 residues. CDR1 SGHVS and CDR2 FNYEAQ come from the germline V gene. V was clipped by 0 bases and J by 0 bases, with 12 bases between them. CDR3 loop: CASSLALAGSSGNTIYF. CDR3 nucleotide sequence: TGTGCCAGCAGCTTAGCGTTGGCAGGGTCCTCTGGAAACACCATATATTTT.

This chain joins TRBV7-9 and TRBJ1-1, with D possibly being TRBD1 (5 bases). The ends were cut back, 0 bases at V and 7 bases at J, with 6 bases in the middle. This CDR3 contains 12 residues. Germline V gene lookup returns CDR1 SEHNR and CDR2 FQNEAQ (reference sequence). CDR3: CASSLAQGEAFF. The CDR3 DNA reads TGTGCCAGCAGCTTAGCGCAGGGTGAAGCTTTCTTT. The full variable domain, completed using reference TRBV7-9 and TRBJ1-1, is DTGVSQNPRHKITKRGQNVTFRCDPISEHNRLYWYRQTLGQGPEFLTYFQNEAQLEKSRLLSDRFSAERPKGSFSTLEIQRTEQGDSAMYLCASSLAQGEAFFGQGTRLTVV.

The chain has TRBV2 and TRBJ1-2, with a weak D call TRBD1 (5 bases). Trimming removed 11 bases at V and 4 bases at J, with 17 bases between. The CDR3 loop spans 13 amino acids. From germline, CDR1 is SNHLY and CDR2 FYNNEI. The CDR3 DNA reads as TGTGCCGGGGCACCGGGAGAAACCTATGGCTACACCTTC. Translating gives CAGAPGETYGYTF. The full variable domain, in which reference TRBV2 and TRBJ1-2 provide the parts outside the CDR3, is EPEVTQTPSHQVTQMGQEVILRCVPISNHLYFYWYRQILGQKVEFLVSFYNNEISEKSEIFDDQFSVERPDGSNFTLKIRSTKLEDSAMYFCAGAPGETYGYTFGSGTRLTVV.

The rearrangement links TRBV30 to TRBJ1-2; 9 bases are shared with TRBD1. J was trimmed by 7 bases and V by 2 bases; bases with no gene match: 5. CDR1 GTSNPN and CDR2 SVGIG come from the germline V gene (reference sequence). The CDR3 extends over 13 amino acids. CDR3 nucleotide sequence: TGTGCCTGGAGTCCGGGACAGGGAATTGGCTACACCTTC. Protein product: CAWSPGQGIGYTF.

The rearrangement links TRBV18 to TRBJ2-3; 14 bases are a match to TRBD2. From germline, CDR1 is KGHSH and CDR2 LQKENI. This CDR3 has 17 amino acids. V lost 6 bases and J lost 4; bases outside the gene matches: 9. DNA of the CDR3: TGTGCCAGCTCGGGACTAGCGGGGGTGGATTTCTCAGATACGCAGTATTTT. Translation: CASSGLAGVDFSDTQYF.

The V call is TRBV7-2, the J call TRBJ1-6, with a tentative D call TRBD1 (6 bases). Between the trimmed V and J ends, which lost 1 base and 4 bases, there was a span of 14 bases. The CDR3 sequence is 17 residues long. Germline CDR1 SGHTA, CDR2 FQGNSA. The CDR3 DNA sequence: TGTGCCAGCAGCTTAGGTAAACTCGGACAGTATAATTCACCCCTCCACTTT. Translating gives CASSLGKLGQYNSPLHF.